This T cell receptor (beta chain) emerged from a study of blood T cell repertoires in COVID-19. Sequencing used immunoSEQ multiplex PCR; TCRdb keeps in-frame clones, though not all of them. The table has about 340,000 clones, roughly 90% seen once. Germline CDR1 reads LGHDT; CDR2 reads YNNKEL (reference sequence). J gave up 5 bases and V 3 bases, and 3 bases lay outside the gene matches. The CDR3 covers 13 residues. The sequenced material came from peripheral blood. The chain couples TRBV3-1 (or the pseudogene TRBV3-2) to TRBJ2-5; TRBD2 matches 7 bases. This TCR was recovered from a woman in her 70s with COVID-19, enrolled during active disease. CDR3 sequence (DNA): TGTGCCAGCAGCCATTCCGGGGGGGAGACCCAGTACTTC. Translating it yields CASSHSGGETQYF.